These 28 T cell receptor beta chains came from one sample sequenced in a study of blood T cell repertoires in COVID-19. Method: immunoSEQ multiplex PCR; TCRdb's copy keeps in-frame clones and lacks some. This sample has 200,000 to 300,000 clones, with approximately 84% found just once. Sequences were obtained from peripheral blood. The receptors originated from a man aged 45-60 years with acute or convalescent COVID-19.

J is TRBJ1-6 and V is TRBV30; D is ambiguous. The germline CDR1 and CDR2 sequences are GTSNPN and SVGIG (reference sequence). Between the trimmed V and J ends, which lost 1 base and 0 bases, there was a span of 7 bases. CDR3 length equals 15 residues. The CDR3 region has the DNA TGTGCCTGGAGTGCGGGGAGCTCCTATAATTCACCCCTCCACTTT. Protein product: CAWSAGSSYNSPLHF.

The chain employs TRBV6-5 and TRBJ2-3; TRBD2 is a possible D gene (6 bases). There are 15 residues in the CDR3. Germline V CDR1 and CDR2: MNHEY, SVGAGI. The V and J ends lost 1 base and 0 bases respectively, with 8 bases between them. CDR3 sequence (DNA): TGTGCCAGCAGTTACTTTAGCGGTAGCACAGATACGCAGTATTTT. Amino acids: CASSYFSGSTDTQYF.

V gene TRBV1 combines with J gene TRBJ2-5; whether TRBD1, the table's D call, matches the DNA was not checked. TRBV1 is listed as a pseudogene. This CDR3 has 12 amino acids. CDR3 DNA sequence: TGCCCCTGGGGGCCGTGCCAAGAGACCCAGTACTTC. As protein: CPWGPCQETQYF.

The chain joins TRBV28 to TRBJ2-2; D gene unclear. The CDR3 has 16 amino acids. Per germline, CDR1 MDHEN and CDR2 SYDVKM. V lost 7 bases and J lost 1, with 16 bases in between. CDR3 protein: CASTPRVAVNTGELFF. The CDR3 DNA reads TGTGCCAGCACCCCCCGCGTGGCGGTGAACACCGGGGAGCTGTTTTTT.

The chain has TRBV5-1 and TRBJ1-2; 12 bases map to TRBD1. V trimming: 6 bases; J trimming: 4 bases; junction bases outside the gene matches: 10. This CDR3 contains 16 residues. From germline, CDR1 is SGHRS and CDR2 YFSETQ. The CDR3 DNA follows: TGCGCCAGCATTCCGGGACAGGGGGCTTCTACCTATGGCTACACCTTC. Protein sequence: CASIPGQGASTYGYTF.

This clone occurred a few times. The V call is TRBV3-1 (or the pseudogene TRBV3-2), the J call TRBJ1-5, with 7 bases that match TRBD1. From germline, CDR1 is LGHDT and CDR2 YNNKEL (reference sequence). V was pared by 1 base and J by 1 base, with 1 base of the junction left unmatched. This CDR3 spans 15 amino acids. The chain's CDR3 is CASSQAGQSNQPQHF. CDR3 nucleotide sequence: TGTGCCAGCAGCCAAGCGGGACAGAGCAATCAGCCCCAGCATTTT.

V gene TRBV10-3 combines with J gene TRBJ2-5; the match to TRBD2 covers 10 bases. The germline V gene has CDR1 ENHRY and CDR2 SYGVKD. V was pared by 0 bases and J by 4 bases, with 5 bases of the junction left unmatched. The length of the CDR3 is 16 residues. The CDR3 bases are TGTGCCATCAGTGAGTCGTTGGCTAGCGGGAGAGAGACCCAGTACTTC. Translating gives CAISESLASGRETQYF.

This clone was counted only a few times. The chain couples TRBV2 to TRBJ1-1; no clear D. V lost 0 bases and J lost 0, with 8 bases in between. Germline V CDR1 and CDR2: SNHLY, FYNNEI. This CDR3 region has 15 residues. The CDR3 DNA reads as TGTGCCAGCAGTGAAGCGCGGCAGCTGAACACTGAAGCTTTCTTT. Protein: CASSEARQLNTEAFF.

The CDR3 loop is CASSLFAGGTEAFF. Here the CDR3 DNA reads TGTGCCAGCAGCTTATTTGCAGGTGGCACTGAAGCTTTCTTT. The gene calls are TRBV7-3 and TRBJ1-1; D unresolved. From germline, CDR1 is SGHTA and CDR2 FQGTGA. Trimming cost V 2 bases and J 4 bases, with 11 bases left between them. The CDR3 has 14 amino acids.

This chain links TRBV6-5 with TRBJ1-2, with a tentative D call TRBD1 (6 bases). This CDR3 contains 13 residues. Germline V gene data show CDR1 as MNHEY and CDR2 as SVGAGI. Trimming cost V 6 bases and J 11 bases, with 19 bases left between them. The CDR3 nucleotides are TGTGCCAGCAGACCGGACAGTGGGTGGTGGTACACCTTC. It encodes CASRPDSGWWYTF.

V gene TRBV4-2 combines with J gene TRBJ1-2, with a weak D call TRBD1 (5 bases). The germline V gene has CDR1 LGHNA and CDR2 YNFKEQ. This CDR3 is 14 amino acids long. Trimming left V 7 bases short and J 4 bases short, with 16 bases between. This CDR3 reads CASNPGRAPYGYTF. In DNA form, the CDR3 reads TGTGCCAGCAACCCAGGGAGGGCGCCCTATGGCTACACCTTC.

This sequence joins TRBV4-2 and TRBJ1-6, with a tentative D call TRBD1 (6 bases). The germline V gene encodes CDR1 LGHNA and CDR2 YNFKEQ. The CDR3 has 15 residues. V was clipped by 3 bases and J by 7 bases, with 13 bases between them. CDR3 residues: CASSQPRDMNSPLHF. The CDR3 region has the DNA TGTGCCAGCAGCCAGCCCCGGGACATGAATTCACCCCTCCACTTT.

This clone has only a few counts. This rearrangement joins TRBV5-8 to TRBJ1-5; 8 nucleotides align to TRBD1. CDR1 is SGHTS and CDR2 is YDEGEE in the germline V gene. The CDR3 is 15 amino acids. V lost 5 bases and J lost 7; bases outside the gene matches: 11. The CDR3 loop reads CASSPGTGFGQPQHF. In nucleotides, the CDR3 is TGTGCCAGCAGTCCCGGGACAGGCTTCGGGCAGCCCCAGCATTTT.

The J gene is TRBJ1-4, the V gene TRBV10-3, with unresolved D. V lost 2 bases to trimming and J lost 7 bases, with 14 bases between them. Germline CDR1 is ENHRY and CDR2 is SYGVKD. There are 15 residues in the CDR3. CDR3: CAISEDLYNREKLFF. CDR3 DNA sequence: TGTGCCATCAGTGAGGACTTATATAACCGTGAAAAACTGTTTTTT.

V usage is TRBV25-1 and J usage is TRBJ2-2; D uncertain. There are 13 residues in the CDR3. From germline, CDR1 is MGHDK and CDR2 SYGVNS. Trimming removed 4 bases from V and 8 bases from J, with 11 bases in between. The CDR3 here is CASSGLSLGELFF. CDR3 nucleotides: TGTGCCAGCAGTGGCCTTAGTTTGGGGGAGCTGTTTTTT.

The chain is built from TRBV19 and TRBJ1-2, with a tentative D call TRBD1 (6 bases). V gave up 3 bases and J gave up 7 bases, with 15 bases separating them. The CDR3 consists of 14 residues. Germline lookup yields CDR1 LNHDA and CDR2 SQIVND (reference sequence). CDR3: CASSMRNRASGYTF. Here the CDR3 DNA reads TGTGCCAGTAGTATGAGGAACAGGGCTAGTGGCTACACCTTC.

This rearrangement joins TRBV28 to TRBJ1-1, with TRBD1 matching 7 bases. From germline, CDR1 is MDHEN and CDR2 SYDVKM. The CDR3 length is 13 residues. V gave up 2 bases and J gave up 8 bases; unmatched junction bases: 5. CDR3 protein: CASSLTGQAEAFF. CDR3 bases: TGTGCCAGCAGTTTAACCGGACAGGCAGAAGCTTTCTTT.

The V and J genes are TRBV6-6 and TRBJ1-1, with 8 bases fitting TRBD1. Germline lookup yields CDR1 MNHNY and CDR2 SVGAGI (reference sequence). J was trimmed by 0 bases and V by 5 bases; bases with no gene match: 11. This CDR3 has 17 amino acids. The CDR3 spells CASSRTGTGKVNTEAFF. The DNA of the CDR3 is TGTGCCAGCAGTCGAACAGGGACAGGAAAGGTGAACACTGAAGCTTTCTTT.

A single count supports this clone. The chain is built from TRBV9 and TRBJ2-7; a possible D gene is TRBD1 (7 bases). Trimming shortened V by 4 bases and J by 4 bases, and 18 bases separated the two germline ends. CDR3 length: 15 amino acids. CDR1 is SGDLS and CDR2 is YYNGEE in the germline V gene. The CDR3 loop reads CASSPQEGAGYEQYF. CDR3 sequence (DNA): TGTGCCAGCAGCCCTCAGGAGGGGGCGGGTTACGAGCAGTACTTC.

The chain carries TRBV5-4 and TRBJ2-7; D may be TRBD2 (7 bases). Trimming cost V 5 bases and J 3 bases, with 12 bases left between them. This CDR3 region has 13 residues. CDR1 SGHNT and CDR2 YYREEE come from the germline V gene (reference sequence). DNA of the CDR3: TGTGCCAGCAGGGGGGAGGGGGACTACGAGCAGTACTTC. Protein sequence: CASRGEGDYEQYF. Full variable domain (outside the CDR3, taken from reference TRBV5-4 and TRBJ2-7): ETGVTQSPTHLIKTRGQQVTLRCSSQSGHNTVSWYQQALGQGPQFIFQYYREEENGRGNFPPRFSGLQFPNYSSELNVNALELDDSALYLCASRGEGDYEQYFGPGTRLTVT.

The chain combines TRBV2 with TRBJ1-2, with 8 bases fitting TRBD1. CDR1 is SNHLY and CDR2 is FYNNEI in the germline V gene. The ends lost 6 bases at V and 4 bases at J; junction bases unmatched: 4. The CDR3 is 13 amino acids. The CDR3 sequence is CASSGDRSYGYTF. The CDR3 bases are TGTGCCAGCAGCGGGGACAGGAGCTATGGCTACACCTTC.

This CDR3 reads CASSDSHGTANTGELFF. The CDR3 bases are TGCGCCAGCAGCGATTCCCACGGGACAGCGAACACCGGGGAGCTGTTTTTT. The chain employs TRBV4-1 and TRBJ2-2; the match to TRBD1 covers 7 bases. Per germline, CDR1 MGHRA and CDR2 YSYEKL. Losses at the gene ends were 5 bases for V and 0 bases for J; bases not matched to a gene: 9. CDR3 length: 17 residues.

The chain employs TRBV6-6 and TRBJ2-1; 11 bases match TRBD2. The CDR3 covers 15 residues. V shed 4 bases and J 4 bases; nucleotides not matched to a gene: 3. In germline, CDR1 is MNHNY, CDR2 SVGAGI (reference sequence). In DNA form, the CDR3 reads TGTGCCAGCAGTTCCCTAGCGGGGGGTTACAATGAGCAGTTCTTC. It specifies CASSSLAGGYNEQFF.

The chain couples TRBV9 to TRBJ2-7; maybe TRBD2 (7 bases). V was trimmed by 4 bases and J by 3 bases, leaving 17 bases between them. This CDR3 region has 15 residues. The germline gives CDR1 SGDLS, CDR2 YYNGEE. CDR3 sequence: CASSPRGEGYYEQYF. CDR3 in DNA: TGTGCCAGCAGCCCTAGGGGGGAGGGGTACTACGAGCAGTACTTC.

This chain connects TRBV19 to TRBJ2-1; no reliable D call. The germline CDR1 and CDR2 sequences are LNHDA and SQIVND (reference sequence). V was clipped by 7 bases and J by 0 bases, with 10 bases between them. The CDR3 spans 14 residues. The CDR3 DNA is TGTGCCAGTATGAGCCAATCCTCCTACAATGAGCAGTTCTTC. This gives the protein CASMSQSSYNEQFF.

The rearrangement links TRBV15 to TRBJ2-7, with 10 bases identical to TRBD2. Germline CDR1 is LNHNV and CDR2 is YYDKDF (reference sequence). V lost 5 bases and J lost 3; bases outside the gene matches: 4. The length of the CDR3 is 14 residues. The CDR3 DNA sequence: TGTGCCACCAGCCTACTAGCGGGGAACTACGAGCAGTACTTC. Amino acids: CATSLLAGNYEQYF.

This chain connects TRBV29-1 to TRBJ2-7, with 9 bases matching TRBD1. Germline V gives CDR1 SQVTM, CDR2 ANQGSEA. J gave up 3 bases and V 6 bases, and 9 bases lay outside the gene matches. This CDR3 spans 14 amino acids. The DNA of the CDR3 is TGCAGCGTAAAGGGGGGGACAGGGAACTACGAGCAGTACTTC. Amino acid sequence: CSVKGGTGNYEQYF.

V usage is TRBV30 and J usage is TRBJ1-2; D may be TRBD1 (6 bases). Between the trimmed V and J ends, which lost 0 bases and 7 bases, there was a span of 9 bases. The CDR3 runs to 12 residues. The germline V gene has CDR1 GTSNPN and CDR2 SVGIG (reference sequence). DNA for the CDR3: TGTGCCTGGAGTGTATCGGACAGTGGCTACACCTTC. This codes for CAWSVSDSGYTF.